This entry concerns a single TCR beta chain. What this receptor recognizes is not known. Base qualities are missing; no much larger clone stands one base away. These data originate in a study of blood T cell repertoires in COVID-19 (dated by TCRdb to the early 2020s). About the full investigation: The collaborator samples originated in the United States, Italy and Spain and spanned the acute and convalescent phases of COVID-19. The material from the prospective study consisted of cDNA or gDNA derived from T cells, B-cell-depleted T cells, or PBMCs. Subjects who had been exposed to COVID-19, were actively infected with it, or had recovered from it provided the deeply sampled blood TCRbeta repertoires that made up the dataset. The repertoires were released in a freely available public database meant as a resource for research on the immune response to SARS-CoV-2. Samples came from the ongoing ImmuneRACE study (first 160 participants) plus 1,254 subjects from 6 global collaborators. A de-identified subject ID, COVID-19 status, age in years and sex were almost always included in the sample metadata. Where available, HLA class I and class II types were obtained from metadata supplied by the sample provider rather than from assay-based typing. On the study overall, not on this receptor specifically: How much clinical and demographic metadata was included differed by source and by participant, and the metadata was provided uncurated.

TCRbeta CDR3 regions were amplified from genomic DNA by means of the immunoSEQ Assay, a bias-controlled multiplex PCR. As for the original processing: The number of nucleated cells in each sample was estimated from the amplification of reference gene primers within the assay. To quantify the absolute abundance of each unique TCRbeta CDR3 rearrangement, sequence reads were collapsed and filtered. Productive Simpson clonality was computed per sample as the square root of Simpson's diversity index over productive rearrangements. Not all clones reach the TCRdb copy of this immuneACCESS table, which keeps in-frame sequences only. Checked studies attribute under half of the gap to unresolved V genes and leave the rest unexplained. V and J calls and clone size come straight from that table; D and trimming were deduced from the DNA. Across this sample there are about 200,000 clones, with about 88% seen only once. Roughly 10% of the sample lies in the top ten.

V drops 8 bases and J drops 1 base, leaving 17 bases in between. CDR1 SNHLY and CDR2 FYNNEI are derived from the germline V gene. The CDR3, cysteine through phenylalanine, is 15 amino acids long. Of the read, only the CDR3 DNA is kept; its 45 bases are in frame from base 1. One collaborating source in Seattle enrolled patients while the patients were actively infected and followed the patients over time throughout the course of disease. Collaborating institutions collected whole blood in K2EDTA tubes following their own protocols. For TCRbeta analysis, collaborator samples were shipped as frozen whole blood, as isolated PBMCs, or as DNA extracted from either sample type.

Material for sequencing was peripheral blood. The receptor's source is a woman between 45 and 65 years old with COVID-19, enrolled during active disease. The chain is made from TRBV2 and TRBJ2-5; the D gene is possibly TRBD1, with 6 bases matching. The sequenced DNA is TGTGCCAGCGGTCGCCTCGGACAGTCCCAAGAGACCCAGTACTTC. It is translated as CASGRLGQSQETQYF. Reference TRBV2 and TRBJ2-5 proteins supply the regions before and after the CDR3; the full variable domain is: EPEVTQTPSHQVTQMGQEVILRCVPISNHLYFYWYRQILGQKVEFLVSFYNNEISEKSEIFDDQFSVERPDGSNFTLKIRSTKLEDSAMYFCASGRLGQSQETQYFGPGTRLLVL.